This T cell receptor beta chain was recorded in a study of blood T cell repertoires in COVID-19. At the level of the study: Acute-phase and convalescent COVID-19 samples originated in the United States, Italy and Spain. PBMCs, B-cell-depleted T cells, or T cells provided the cDNA or gDNA that made up the material.

Authors' data handling: Estimation of nucleated cell counts was performed using reference gene primer amplification. The repertoire was sequenced with immunoSEQ multiplex PCR; TCRdb's copy has only in-frame clones and lacks some. V, J and clone size are those of that table, while D and trimming were read from the DNA. The table records 300,000 to 450,000 clones, more than 65% of them present only once. With 6 bases removed from V and 4 bases from J, the gap between germline ends came to 20 bases. Germline-derived CDR1 and CDR2 are MNHEY and SVGEGT. The length of the CDR3 is 16 residues. This TCR derives from a human donor with acute or convalescent COVID-19. The donor label of this sample is uncertain. The rearrangement links TRBV6-2 or TRBV6-3 to TRBJ2-3; D might be TRBD2 (6 bases). Specimen: peripheral blood. CDR3 sequence (DNA): TGTGCCAGCAGCTTGACTAGTCGGTTCGGGGCAGATACGCAGTATTTT. This encodes CASSLTSRFGADTQYF.